The 18 T cell receptor beta chains listed next were all sequenced from one sample in a study of patients and donors after allogeneic stem cell transplantation. In TCRdb, the RT-PCR reads were re-called with MiXCR into one record per CDR3 protein. The table records about 400,000 distinct CDR3 sequences, 16% of them present only once. Sequencing was carried out using blood, either unsorted or a sorted T cell fraction (not recorded which). These receptors originate from a human donor who was either an allogeneic HSCT recipient or a stem cell or donor lymphocyte infusion donor (not recorded which). It is not recorded whose cells these are; they may come from a transplant donor.

The V gene is TRBV18, the J gene TRBJ2-3, with 7 positions matching TRBD2. The V gene's germline CDR1 is KGHSH and CDR2 LQKENI. The CDR3 has 15 residues. The V gene end was trimmed by 2 bases and the J gene end by 0 bases; junction bases not matched to a gene: 2. The CDR3, as DNA: TGTGCCAGCTCACCAGCTAGCGGTAGCACAGATACGCAGTATTTT. This gives the protein CASSPASGSTDTQYF. Drawing the rest from reference TRBV18 and TRBJ2-3, the complete variable domain is NAGVMQNPRHLVRRRGQEARLRCSPMKGHSHVYWYRQLPEEGLKFMVYLQKENIIDESGMPKERFSAEFPKEGPSILRIQQVVRGDSAAYFCASSPASGSTDTQYFGPGTRLTVL.

The chain links TRBV7-6 to TRBJ2-3; the match to TRBD2 covers 10 bases. The CDR3 runs to 16 residues. Germline values: CDR1 SGHVS, CDR2 FNYEAQ. V shed 5 bases and J 4 bases; nucleotides not matched to a gene: 9. Here the CDR3 reads CASSGWLAGEADTQYF. DNA of the CDR3: TGTGCCAGCAGCGGGTGGCTAGCGGGAGAGGCAGATACGCAGTATTTT.

This clonotype was picked up a small number of times. J is TRBJ2-1 and V is TRBV6-5; no clear D gene. The germline V gene has CDR1 MNHEY and CDR2 SVGAGI. Trimming removed 0 bases at V and 0 bases at J, with 9 bases between. There are 16 residues in the CDR3. The DNA of the CDR3 is TGTGCCAGCAGTTACTCGGGCAGGAGCTCCTACAATGAGCAGTTCTTC. Translated, it gives CASSYSGRSSYNEQFF.

This chain links TRBV4-3 with TRBJ1-5; unclear D gene. The CDR3 spans 13 residues. V lost 1 base to trimming and J lost 6 bases, with 7 bases between them. CDR1 LGHNA and CDR2 YSLEER come from the germline V gene. In nucleotides, the CDR3 is TGCGCCAGCAGCCAAGGTGTCGGTCAGCCCCAGCATTTT. This sequence encodes CASSQGVGQPQHF.

The gene calls are TRBV7-9 and TRBJ1-2; D might be TRBD1 (5 bases). Trimming shortened V by 8 bases and J by 3 bases, and 16 bases separated the two germline ends. The germline V gene has CDR1 SEHNR and CDR2 FQNEAQ (reference sequence). The CDR3 has 14 residues. CDR3 sequence reads: CASLEGGTDYGYTF. CDR3 DNA sequence: TGTGCCAGCTTGGAGGGAGGGACTGACTATGGCTACACCTTC.

This clonotype appeared a few times. The genes are TRBV5-1 and TRBJ2-1; D might be TRBD2 (6 bases). Trimming left V 5 bases short and J 6 bases short, with 15 bases between. CDR1 is SGHRS and CDR2 is YFSETQ in the germline V gene. The CDR3 sequence is 14 residues long. CDR3 loop: CASRPSGGRNEQFF. The CDR3 DNA reads TGCGCCAGCAGGCCCAGCGGAGGGCGCAATGAGCAGTTCTTC.

This clonotype was detected only a few times. This rearrangement joins TRBV20-1 to TRBJ2-2; 9 positions agree with TRBD1. Unmatched junction bases numbered 8, after V lost 7 bases and J lost 5 bases. The CDR3 extends over 14 amino acids. Germline CDR1 DFQATT, CDR2 SNEGSKA (reference sequence). CDR3 sequence (DNA): TGCAGTGTAAGGAGGGACAGGGTGACCGGGGAGCTGTTTTTT. This gives the protein CSVRRDRVTGELFF.

The chain is built from TRBV30 and TRBJ2-3; no firm D call. V lost 4 bases, J lost 4 bases, and 6 bases lay in between. The germline V gene has CDR1 GTSNPN and CDR2 SVGIG (reference sequence). This CDR3 is 11 amino acids long. CDR3 in amino acids: CAWTGSDTQYF. Here the CDR3 DNA reads TGTGCCTGGACCGGGTCAGATACGCAGTATTTT.

The chain combines TRBV19 with TRBJ2-5; 14 bases are shared with TRBD2. Germline V lookup: CDR1 LNHDA, CDR2 SQIVND (reference sequence). This CDR3 spans 14 amino acids. V dropped 4 bases and J dropped 11; count of bases not matched to a gene: 6. In DNA, the CDR3 is TGTGCCAGTAGTACATGGACTAGCGGGGGGCCACAGTACTTC. It yields the protein CASSTWTSGGPQYF.

This clonotype appeared many times. The gene calls are TRBV5-1 and TRBJ2-4; D may be TRBD1 (6 bases). CDR1 and CDR2 from the germline V gene are SGHRS and YFSETQ. With 4 bases removed from V and 5 bases from J, the gap between germline ends came to 13 bases. The length of the CDR3 is 14 residues. The CDR3 nucleotides are TGCGCCAGCAGCAGGGACATGGCAGAAAACATTCAGTACTTC. Its translation: CASSRDMAENIQYF.

The chain employs TRBV6-5 and TRBJ2-7, with D unresolved. The CDR3 has 15 amino acids. Germline V gene data show CDR1 as MNHEY and CDR2 as SVGAGI. Trimming removed 0 bases from V and 1 base from J, with 10 bases in between. The CDR3 DNA follows: TGTGCCAGCAGTTACTCCGGCATTGGGTCCTACGAGCAGTACTTC. Translation gives CASSYSGIGSYEQYF.

The chain joins TRBV27 to TRBJ2-5; 7 bases are a match to TRBD1. In germline, CDR1 is MNHEY, CDR2 SMNVEV (reference sequence). The CDR3 has 14 residues. V was clipped by 6 bases and J by 5 bases; unmatched bases: 9. In DNA form, the CDR3 reads TGTGCCAGCAGCCTCAGGGGGAATAGGGAGACCCAGTACTTC. Protein: CASSLRGNRETQYF.

Ten or more counts support this clonotype. This chain links TRBV12-3 or TRBV12-4 with TRBJ2-2, with D tentatively TRBD2 (5 bases). V was cut by 6 bases and J by 3 bases, with 14 bases left in between. The CDR3 totals 15 residues. Here the CDR3 reads CASSPTRGYTGELFF. The DNA for the CDR3 is TGTGCCAGCAGCCCTACCCGGGGATACACCGGGGAGCTGTTTTTT.

V gene TRBV9 combines with J gene TRBJ2-1; D is possibly TRBD2 (6 bases). Germline V gene data show CDR1 as SGDLS and CDR2 as YYNGEE. CDR3 length: 16 residues. Between the trimmed V and J ends, which lost 0 bases and 3 bases, there was a span of 13 bases. The CDR3 DNA sequence: TGTGCCAGCAGCGTAGGGGTGGGAGGTGACTACAATGAGCAGTTCTTC. This codes for CASSVGVGGDYNEQFF.

The V call is TRBV15, the J call TRBJ2-6, with 7 bases aligning to TRBD2. The CDR3 totals 15 residues. Germline CDR1 reads LNHNV; CDR2 reads YYDKDF (reference sequence). Trimming cost V 7 bases and J 0 bases; bases outside gene matches: 3. The CDR3 spells CATNPGGSGANVLTF. The CDR3 nucleotides are TGTGCCACCAATCCGGGGGGCTCTGGGGCCAACGTCCTGACTTTC.

The CDR3 is CASSFRTGGATGELFF. In nucleotides, the CDR3 is TGTGCCAGCAGCTTCCGGACAGGGGGCGCGACCGGGGAGCTGTTTTTT. The chain is built from TRBV5-6 and TRBJ2-2; 11 bases fit TRBD1. With 2 bases clipped from V and 5 bases from J, the junction kept 5 bases outside the gene matches. The germline V gene encodes CDR1 SGHDT and CDR2 YYEEEE. The CDR3 is 16 amino acids.

This clonotype was observed a handful of times. This rearrangement joins TRBV6-1 to TRBJ1-5; D is unclear. The CDR3 consists of 15 residues. From germline, CDR1 is MNHNS and CDR2 SASEGT. V shed 6 bases and J shed 4 bases, with 16 bases lying between them. CDR3 sequence: CASRRFIGLNQPQHF. CDR3 DNA: TGTGCCAGCAGGCGGTTTATAGGGCTAAATCAGCCCCAGCATTTT.

This clonotype was observed a handful of times. The genes are TRBV21-1 and TRBJ1-4. TRBV21-1 is designated a pseudogene. The CDR3 is 16 residues long. For the CDR3, the DNA is TGTGCCAGCAGCAAAGGGCCCGCTCAAAAGAGTGAAAAACTGTTTTTT. Its translation is CASSKGPAQKSEKLFF.